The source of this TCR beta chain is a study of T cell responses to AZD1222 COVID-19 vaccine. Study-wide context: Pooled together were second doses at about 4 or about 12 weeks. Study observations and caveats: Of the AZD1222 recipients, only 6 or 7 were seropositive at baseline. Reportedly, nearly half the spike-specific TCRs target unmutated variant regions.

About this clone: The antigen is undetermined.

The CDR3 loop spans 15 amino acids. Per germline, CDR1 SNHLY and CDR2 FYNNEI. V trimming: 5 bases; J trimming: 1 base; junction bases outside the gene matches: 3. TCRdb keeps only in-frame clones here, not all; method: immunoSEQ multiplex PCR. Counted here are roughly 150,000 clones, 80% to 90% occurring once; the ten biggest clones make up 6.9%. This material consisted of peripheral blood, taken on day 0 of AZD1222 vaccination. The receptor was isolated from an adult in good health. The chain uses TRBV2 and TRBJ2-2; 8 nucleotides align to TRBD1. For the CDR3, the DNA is TGTGCCAGCAGTTTCGGGACAGGGAACACCGGGGAGCTGTTTTTT. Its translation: CASSFGTGNTGELFF.